This note documents a single TCR beta chain sequence. The data derive from a study of PD-L1 blockade in urothelial cancer. The wider study: Prior regimens of chemotherapy numbered 0 to 3 per patient.

Measured with immunoSEQ multiplex PCR; TCRdb has only the in-frame clones, and not every one. The table lists more than 30,000 clones, around 83% of them singletons, with roughly 16% in the top ten. J lost 4 bases, V lost 6 bases, and 12 bases had no gene match. This CDR3 is built from 16 residues. Germline V gene sequence: CDR1 SGHRS, CDR2 YFSETQ. The receptor's source is a man in his 60s with urothelial cancer. The sample here was PBMCs, taken around atezolizumab (anti-PD-L1) treatment. The chain has TRBV5-1 and TRBJ2-3; TRBD2 agrees at 9 bases. The CDR3 DNA reads as TGCGCCAGCACCCGCCGGGGCGGGGGGGGTGCAGATACGCAGTATTTT. It encodes CASTRRGGGGADTQYF.